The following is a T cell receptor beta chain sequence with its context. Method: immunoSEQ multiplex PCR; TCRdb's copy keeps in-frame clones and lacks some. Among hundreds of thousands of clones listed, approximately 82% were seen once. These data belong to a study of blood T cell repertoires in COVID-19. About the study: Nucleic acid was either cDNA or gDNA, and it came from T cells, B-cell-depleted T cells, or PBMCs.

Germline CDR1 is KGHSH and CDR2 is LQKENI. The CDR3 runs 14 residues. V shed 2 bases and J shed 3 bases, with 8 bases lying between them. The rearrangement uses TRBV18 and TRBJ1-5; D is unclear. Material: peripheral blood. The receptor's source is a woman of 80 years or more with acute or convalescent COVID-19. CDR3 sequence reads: CASSPGPDNQPQHF. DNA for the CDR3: TGTGCCAGCTCACCAGGGCCGGACAATCAGCCCCAGCATTTT.